The 3 T cell receptor beta chains below come from one sample, sequenced in a study of early stage breast cancer tumors (dated by TCRdb to the late 2010s). The method was the immunoSEQ multiplex PCR assay. What TCRdb holds here is the immuneACCESS table cut down to in-frame rearrangements. Part of the clones is not present; checked against another copy, under half of the missing clones reflect an unresolved V gene, and the others are unexplained. For this sample the table gives some 7,800 clones, of which 70% to 80% were detected only once. The ten top clones hold 8.5% of the sample. The sample taken for sequencing was normal breast tissue next to the tumor. Source of these receptors: a person between 55 and 70 years old with breast cancer.

This clone showed up just a few times. The chain combines TRBV5-4 with TRBJ2-2; a possible D gene is TRBD1 (6 bases). Deletions cut 1 base from V and 6 bases from J, with 7 bases between. The CDR3 runs to 13 residues. Germline V gene sequence: CDR1 SGHNT, CDR2 YYREEE (reference sequence). The CDR3 DNA sequence: TGTGCCAGCAGCTTGCAGGGGCCCGGGGAGCTGTTTTTT. This translates into CASSLQGPGELFF.

The chain joins TRBV7-3 to TRBJ2-1; the match to TRBD2 covers 13 bases. Germline CDR1 is SGHTA and CDR2 is FQGTGA. The J segment lost 8 bases and the V segment lost 5 bases, leaving 9 bases of the junction unmatched. The length of the CDR3 is 16 residues. CDR3 sequence: CASSRTSGGAVDEQFF. CDR3 bases: TGTGCCAGCAGCCGAACTAGCGGGGGGGCCGTAGATGAGCAGTTCTTC.

This clone has just a few counts. The chain recombines TRBV28 with TRBJ1-5, with D unresolved. Trimming removed 8 bases at V and 5 bases at J, with 10 bases between. From germline, CDR1 is MDHEN and CDR2 SYDVKM. The CDR3 consists of 12 residues. CDR3 in DNA: TGTGCCAGCGGCCTAAGGTATCAGCCCCAGCATTTT. It specifies CASGLRYQPQHF.